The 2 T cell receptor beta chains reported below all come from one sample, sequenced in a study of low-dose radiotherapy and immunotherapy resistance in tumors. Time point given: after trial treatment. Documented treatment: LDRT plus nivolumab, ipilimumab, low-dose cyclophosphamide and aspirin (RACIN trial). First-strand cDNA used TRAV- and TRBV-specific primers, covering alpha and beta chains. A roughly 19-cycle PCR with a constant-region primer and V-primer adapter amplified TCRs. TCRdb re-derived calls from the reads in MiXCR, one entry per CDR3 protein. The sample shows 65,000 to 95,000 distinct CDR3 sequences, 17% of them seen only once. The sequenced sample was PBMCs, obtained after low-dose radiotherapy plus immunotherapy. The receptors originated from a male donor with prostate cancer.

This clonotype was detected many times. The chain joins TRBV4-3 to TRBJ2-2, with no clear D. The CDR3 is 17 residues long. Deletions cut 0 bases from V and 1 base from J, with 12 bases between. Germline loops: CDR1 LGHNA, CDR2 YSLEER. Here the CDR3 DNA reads TGCGCCAGCAGCCAAGAGTCCGTGCTAATGAACACCGGGGAGCTGTTTTTT. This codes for CASSQESVLMNTGELFF.

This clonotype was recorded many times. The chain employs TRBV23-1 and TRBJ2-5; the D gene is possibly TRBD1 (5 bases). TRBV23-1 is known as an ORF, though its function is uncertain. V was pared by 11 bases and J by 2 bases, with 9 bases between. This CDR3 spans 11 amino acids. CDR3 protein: CASGQQETQYF. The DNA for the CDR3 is TGCGCCTCAGGGCAGCAAGAGACCCAGTACTTC.